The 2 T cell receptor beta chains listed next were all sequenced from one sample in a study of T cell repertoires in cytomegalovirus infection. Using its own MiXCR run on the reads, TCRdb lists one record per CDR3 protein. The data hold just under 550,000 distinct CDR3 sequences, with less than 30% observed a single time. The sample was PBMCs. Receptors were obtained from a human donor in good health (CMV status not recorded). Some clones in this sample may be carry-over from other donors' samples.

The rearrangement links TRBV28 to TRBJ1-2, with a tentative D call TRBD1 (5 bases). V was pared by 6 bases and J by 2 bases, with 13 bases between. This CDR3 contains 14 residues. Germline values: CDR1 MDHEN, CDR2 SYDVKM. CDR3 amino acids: CASSWGGTNYGYTF. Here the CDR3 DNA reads TGTGCCAGCAGCTGGGGGGGGACCAACTATGGCTACACCTTC.

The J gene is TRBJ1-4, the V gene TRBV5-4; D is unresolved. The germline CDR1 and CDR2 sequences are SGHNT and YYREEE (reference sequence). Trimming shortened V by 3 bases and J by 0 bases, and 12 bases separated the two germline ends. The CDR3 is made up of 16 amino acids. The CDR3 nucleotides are TGTGCCAGCAGCTCCTTCCGTGATGCAACTAATGAAAAACTGTTTTTT. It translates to CASSSFRDATNEKLFF.